This T cell receptor beta chain was observed in a study of T-cell memory formation after mild COVID-19. Study summary: For the most part, TCR clusters were specific to one donor.

MiXCR, applied by TCRdb to the 5' RACE reads, yields one record per CDR3 protein. The sample includes around 250,000 distinct CDR3 sequences, roughly 16% of them seen just once. Sequencing was performed on PBMCs or a T cell subset sorted from them (not recorded which). This clonotype was obtained from a man between 18 and 35 years old who had mild COVID-19 (a few samples of this study predate the infection). Cell type and time point are not known.

The CDR3 region is CASSQVGGGSGELFF. Written as DNA, the CDR3 is TGCGCCAGCAGCCAAGTGGGCGGGGGCTCCGGGGAGCTGTTTTTT. The chain links TRBV4-1 to TRBJ2-2; TRBD2 might be the D (7 bases). Germline CDR1 reads MGHRA; CDR2 reads YSYEKL. V was trimmed by 1 base and J by 6 bases, leaving 12 bases between them. The CDR3 is 15 amino acids.